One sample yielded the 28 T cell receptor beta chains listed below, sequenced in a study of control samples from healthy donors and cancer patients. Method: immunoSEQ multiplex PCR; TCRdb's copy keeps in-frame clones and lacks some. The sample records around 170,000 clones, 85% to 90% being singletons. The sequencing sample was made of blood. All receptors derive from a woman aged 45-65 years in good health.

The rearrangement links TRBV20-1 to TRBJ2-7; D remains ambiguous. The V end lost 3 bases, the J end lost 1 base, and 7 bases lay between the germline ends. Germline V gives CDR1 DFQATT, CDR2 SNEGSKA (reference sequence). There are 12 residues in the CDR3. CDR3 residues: CSASLGSYEQYF. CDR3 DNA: TGCAGTGCTAGTCTCGGTTCCTACGAGCAGTACTTC.

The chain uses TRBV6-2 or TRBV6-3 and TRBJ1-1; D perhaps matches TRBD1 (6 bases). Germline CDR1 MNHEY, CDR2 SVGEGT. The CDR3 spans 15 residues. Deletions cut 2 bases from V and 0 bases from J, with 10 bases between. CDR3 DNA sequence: TGTGCCAGCAGTTACAGGGGGGGGATGAACACTGAAGCTTTCTTT. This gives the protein CASSYRGGMNTEAFF.

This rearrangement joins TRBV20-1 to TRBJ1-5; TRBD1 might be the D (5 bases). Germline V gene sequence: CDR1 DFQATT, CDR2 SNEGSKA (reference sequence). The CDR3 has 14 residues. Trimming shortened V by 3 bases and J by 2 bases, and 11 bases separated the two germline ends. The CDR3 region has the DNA TGCAGTGCTAGTCGAGGGGATGGCAATCAGCCCCAGCATTTT. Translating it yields CSASRGDGNQPQHF.

The CDR3 bases are TGTGCCAGCAAGTTTGGGACAGGGGTCACTGAAGCTTTCTTT. This encodes CASKFGTGVTEAFF. The chain joins TRBV6-5 to TRBJ1-1; 10 positions agree with TRBD1. Germline CDR1 reads MNHEY; CDR2 reads SVGAGI. V shed 7 bases, J shed 4 bases, and the junction held 6 bases outside the gene matches. This CDR3 is 14 amino acids long.

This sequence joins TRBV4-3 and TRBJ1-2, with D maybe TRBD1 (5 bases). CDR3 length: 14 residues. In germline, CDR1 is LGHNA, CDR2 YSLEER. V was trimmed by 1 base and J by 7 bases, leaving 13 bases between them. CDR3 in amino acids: CASSQVAGFRGYTF. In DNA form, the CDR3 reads TGCGCCAGCAGCCAAGTAGCAGGGTTTCGTGGCTACACCTTC.

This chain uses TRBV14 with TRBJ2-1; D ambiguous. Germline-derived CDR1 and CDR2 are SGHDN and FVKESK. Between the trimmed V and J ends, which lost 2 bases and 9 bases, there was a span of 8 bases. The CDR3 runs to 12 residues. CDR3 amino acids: CASSQLVPEQFF. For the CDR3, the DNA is TGTGCCAGCAGCCAACTAGTCCCTGAGCAGTTCTTC.

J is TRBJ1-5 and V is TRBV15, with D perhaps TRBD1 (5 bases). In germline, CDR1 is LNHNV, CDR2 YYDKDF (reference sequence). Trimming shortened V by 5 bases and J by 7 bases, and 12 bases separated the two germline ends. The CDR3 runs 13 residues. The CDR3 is CATSPTQGQPQHF. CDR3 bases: TGTGCCACCAGCCCCACGCAGGGCCAGCCCCAGCATTTT.

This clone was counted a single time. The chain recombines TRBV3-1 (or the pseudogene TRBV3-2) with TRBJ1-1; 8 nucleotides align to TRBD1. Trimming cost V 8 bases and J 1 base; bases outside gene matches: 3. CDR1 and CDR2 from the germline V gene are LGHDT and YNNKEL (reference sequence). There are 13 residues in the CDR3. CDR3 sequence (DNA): TGTGCCAGCGGAGGACAGGGGAACACTGAAGCTTTCTTT. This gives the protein CASGGQGNTEAFF.

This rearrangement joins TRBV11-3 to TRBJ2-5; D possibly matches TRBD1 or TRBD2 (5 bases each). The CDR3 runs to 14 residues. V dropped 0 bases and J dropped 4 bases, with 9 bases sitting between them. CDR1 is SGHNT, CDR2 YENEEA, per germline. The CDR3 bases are TGTGCCAGCAGCTTAGATGCAGGGACAGAGACCCAGTACTTC. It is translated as CASSLDAGTETQYF.

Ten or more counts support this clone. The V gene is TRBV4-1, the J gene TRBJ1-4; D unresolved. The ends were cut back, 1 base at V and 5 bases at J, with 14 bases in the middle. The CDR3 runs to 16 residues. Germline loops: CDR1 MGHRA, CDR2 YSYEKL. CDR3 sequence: CASSQGTGLHNEKLFF. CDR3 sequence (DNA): TGCGCCAGCAGCCAAGGAACCGGACTACACAATGAAAAACTGTTTTTT.

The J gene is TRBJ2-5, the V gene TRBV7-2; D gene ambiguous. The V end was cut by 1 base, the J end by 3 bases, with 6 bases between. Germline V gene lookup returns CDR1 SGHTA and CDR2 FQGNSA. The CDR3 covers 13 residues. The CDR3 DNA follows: TGTGCCAGCAGCTTAGGGTCCGAAGAGACCCAGTACTTC. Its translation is CASSLGSEETQYF.

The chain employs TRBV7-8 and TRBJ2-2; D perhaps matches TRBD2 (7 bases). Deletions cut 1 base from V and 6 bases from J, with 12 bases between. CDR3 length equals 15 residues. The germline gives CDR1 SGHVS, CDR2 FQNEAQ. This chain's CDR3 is CASSLEGGGPGELFF. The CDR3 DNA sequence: TGTGCCAGCAGCTTAGAAGGGGGGGGACCCGGGGAGCTGTTTTTT. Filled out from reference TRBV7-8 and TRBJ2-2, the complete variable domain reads GAGVSQSPRYKVAKRGQDVALRCDPISGHVSLFWYQQALGQGPEFLTYFQNEAQLDKSGLPSDRFFAERPEGSVSTLKIQRTQQEDSAVYLCASSLEGGGPGELFFGEGSRLTVL.

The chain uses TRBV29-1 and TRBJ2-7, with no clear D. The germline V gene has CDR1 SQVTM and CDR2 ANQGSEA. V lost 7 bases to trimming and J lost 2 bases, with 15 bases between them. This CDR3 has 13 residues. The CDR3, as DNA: TGCAGCGCCGCGGCTGGGGTGGCCTACGAGCAGTACTTC. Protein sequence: CSAAAGVAYEQYF.

The CDR3 reads CASSFGFYNEQFF. CDR3 bases: TGTGCCAGCAGCTTTGGATTTTACAATGAGCAGTTCTTC. This chain connects TRBV11-2 to TRBJ2-1; D unresolved. Germline V gives CDR1 SGHAT, CDR2 FQNNGV. The CDR3 has 13 amino acids. Trimming removed 3 bases at V and 4 bases at J, with 7 bases between. The whole variable domain, filled in from reference TRBV11-2 and TRBJ2-1, reads EAGVAQSPRYKIIEKRQSVAFWCNPISGHATLYWYQQILGQGPKLLIQFQNNGVVDDSQLPKDRFSAERLKGVDSTLKIQPAKLEDSAVYLCASSFGFYNEQFFGPGTRLTVL.

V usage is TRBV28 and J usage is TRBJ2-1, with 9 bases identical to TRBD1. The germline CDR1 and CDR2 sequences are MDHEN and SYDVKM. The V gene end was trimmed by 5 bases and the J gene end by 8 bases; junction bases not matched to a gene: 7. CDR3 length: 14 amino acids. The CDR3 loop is CASSHMNRGHEQFF. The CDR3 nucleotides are TGTGCCAGCAGTCACATGAACAGGGGGCATGAGCAGTTCTTC.

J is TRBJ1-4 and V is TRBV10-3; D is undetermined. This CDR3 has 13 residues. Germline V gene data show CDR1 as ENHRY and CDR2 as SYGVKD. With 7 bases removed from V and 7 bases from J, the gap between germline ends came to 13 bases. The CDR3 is CAITDGWGEKLFF. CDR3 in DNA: TGTGCCATCACCGATGGCTGGGGTGAAAAACTGTTTTTT.

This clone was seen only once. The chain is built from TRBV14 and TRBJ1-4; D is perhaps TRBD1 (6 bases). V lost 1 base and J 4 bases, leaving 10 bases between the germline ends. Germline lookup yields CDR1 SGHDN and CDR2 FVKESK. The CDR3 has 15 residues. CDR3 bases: TGTGCCAGCAGCCAAGGGGGGGCCATTAATGAAAAACTGTTTTTT. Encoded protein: CASSQGGAINEKLFF.

CDR3 bases: TGTGCCATCAGTGAGTCGGGGGAGACCCAGTACTTC. Translating gives CAISESGETQYF. This rearrangement joins TRBV10-3 to TRBJ2-5, with no clear D. The length of the CDR3 is 12 residues. The germline gives CDR1 ENHRY, CDR2 SYGVKD. Trimming cost V 0 bases and J 5 bases, with 4 bases left between them.

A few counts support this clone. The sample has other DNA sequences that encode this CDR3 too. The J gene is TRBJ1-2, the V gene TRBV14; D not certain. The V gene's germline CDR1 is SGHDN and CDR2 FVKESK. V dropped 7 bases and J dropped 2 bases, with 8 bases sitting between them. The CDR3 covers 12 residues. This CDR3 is CASKGPNYGYTF. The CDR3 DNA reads TGTGCCAGCAAAGGTCCCAACTATGGCTACACCTTC. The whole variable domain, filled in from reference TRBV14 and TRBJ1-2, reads EAGVTQFPSHSVIEKGQTVTLRCDPISGHDNLYWYRRVMGKEIKFLLHFVKESKQDESGMPNNRFLAERTGGTYSTLKVQPAELEDSGVYFCASKGPNYGYTFGSGTRLTVV.

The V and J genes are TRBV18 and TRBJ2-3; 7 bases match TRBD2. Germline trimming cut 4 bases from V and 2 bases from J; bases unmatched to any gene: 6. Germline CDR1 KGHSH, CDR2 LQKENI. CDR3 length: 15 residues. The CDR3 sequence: CASSRRLADTDTQYF. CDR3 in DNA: TGTGCCAGCTCACGTAGGCTAGCGGACACAGATACGCAGTATTTT.

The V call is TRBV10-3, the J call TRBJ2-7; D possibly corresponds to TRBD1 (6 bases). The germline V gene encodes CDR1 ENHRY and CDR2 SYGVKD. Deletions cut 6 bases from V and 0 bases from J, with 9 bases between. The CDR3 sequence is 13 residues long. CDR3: CAISTGTSYEQYF. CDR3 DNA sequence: TGTGCCATCAGCACAGGGACCTCCTACGAGCAGTACTTC.

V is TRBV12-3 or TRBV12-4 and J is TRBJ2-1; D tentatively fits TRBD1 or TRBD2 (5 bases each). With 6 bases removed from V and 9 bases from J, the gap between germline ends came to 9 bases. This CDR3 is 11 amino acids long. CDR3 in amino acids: CASSRDVEQFF. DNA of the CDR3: TGTGCCAGCAGCCGGGACGTTGAGCAGTTCTTC.

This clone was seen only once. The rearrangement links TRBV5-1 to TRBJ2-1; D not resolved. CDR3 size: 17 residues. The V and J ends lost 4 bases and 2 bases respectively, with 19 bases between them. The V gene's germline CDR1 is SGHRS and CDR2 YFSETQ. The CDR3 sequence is CASSPTQNRGTYNEQFF. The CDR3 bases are TGCGCCAGCAGCCCGACCCAAAACCGAGGAACCTACAATGAGCAGTTCTTC. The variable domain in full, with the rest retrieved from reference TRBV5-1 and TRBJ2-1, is KAGVTQTPRYLIKTRGQQVTLSCSPISGHRSVSWYQQTPGQGLQFLFEYFSETQRNKGNFPGRFSGRQFSNSRSEMNVSTLELGDSALYLCASSPTQNRGTYNEQFFGPGTRLTVL.

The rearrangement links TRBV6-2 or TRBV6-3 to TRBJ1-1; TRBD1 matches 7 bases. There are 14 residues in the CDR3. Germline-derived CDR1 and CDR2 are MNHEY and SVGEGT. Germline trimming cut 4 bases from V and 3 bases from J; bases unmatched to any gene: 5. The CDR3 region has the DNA TGTGCCAGCAGTTTGGGACAGCTTTACACTGAAGCTTTCTTT. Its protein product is CASSLGQLYTEAFF.

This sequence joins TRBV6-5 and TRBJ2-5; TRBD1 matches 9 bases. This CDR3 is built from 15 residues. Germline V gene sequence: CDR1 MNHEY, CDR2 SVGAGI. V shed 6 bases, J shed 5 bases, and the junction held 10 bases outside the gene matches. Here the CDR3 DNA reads TGTGCCAGCAGAACCGGGACAGGGACTCGGGAGACCCAGTACTTC. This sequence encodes CASRTGTGTRETQYF.

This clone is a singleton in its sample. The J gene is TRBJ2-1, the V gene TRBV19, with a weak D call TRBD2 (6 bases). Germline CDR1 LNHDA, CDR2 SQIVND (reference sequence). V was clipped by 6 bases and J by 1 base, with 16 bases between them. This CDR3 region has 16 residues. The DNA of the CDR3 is TGTGCCAGTAGCCCTCCACCAGGAGGGTCCTACAATGAGCAGTTCTTC. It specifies CASSPPPGGSYNEQFF.

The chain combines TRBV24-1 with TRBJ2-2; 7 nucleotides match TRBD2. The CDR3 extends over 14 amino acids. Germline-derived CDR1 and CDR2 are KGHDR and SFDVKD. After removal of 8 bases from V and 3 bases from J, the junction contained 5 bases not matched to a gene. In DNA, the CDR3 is TGTGCCACCATGAGACGGGGGGACACCGGGGAGCTGTTTTTT. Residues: CATMRRGDTGELFF.

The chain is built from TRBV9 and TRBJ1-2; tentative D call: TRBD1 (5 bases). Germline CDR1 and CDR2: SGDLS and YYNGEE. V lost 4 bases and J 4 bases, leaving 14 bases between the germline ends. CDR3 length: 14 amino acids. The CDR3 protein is CASSPRQSLYGYTF. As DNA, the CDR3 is TGTGCCAGCAGCCCTCGACAGTCCCTCTATGGCTACACCTTC.